This TCR beta chain was identified during a study of CD8 T cells in ankylosing spondylitis. Points from the study as a whole: Disease-linked clones displayed a CD8+ phenotype and appeared relatively rarely in peripheral blood. Ankylosing spondylitis blood seemed to carry a telltale TCR beta motif made of eight or nine highly homologous variants.

CDR3 size: 17 residues. Germline V lookup: CDR1 SGHAT, CDR2 FQNNGV. J gave up 7 bases and V 3 bases, and 15 bases lay outside the gene matches. Quantitative molecular-barcoded 5'-RACE generated the TCR beta libraries. From the 5' RACE reads, TCRdb called clonotypes with MiXCR, one entry per CDR3 protein. The table lists around 100,000 distinct CDR3 sequences, less than 25% of them singletons. On this clonotype itself: Its antigen is not identified.

This sequence originates from a male donor with ankylosing spondylitis. Sample: synovial fluid, either unsorted or a sorted T cell fraction (not recorded which). The rearrangement joins TRBV11-2 to TRBJ2-1; 7 positions match TRBD2. CDR3 in amino acids: CASSFRAMAGVANEQFF. The CDR3 DNA is TGTGCCAGCAGCTTTCGGGCCATGGCGGGAGTAGCGAATGAGCAGTTCTTC.